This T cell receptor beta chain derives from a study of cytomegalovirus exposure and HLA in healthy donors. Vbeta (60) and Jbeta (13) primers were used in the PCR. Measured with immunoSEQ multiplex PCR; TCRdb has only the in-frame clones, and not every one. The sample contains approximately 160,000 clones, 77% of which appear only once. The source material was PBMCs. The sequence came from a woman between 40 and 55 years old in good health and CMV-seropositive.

This CDR3 reads CASTWGLQETQYF. As DNA, the CDR3 is TGCGCCAGCACCTGGGGACTTCAAGAGACCCAGTACTTC. The rearrangement links TRBV5-1 to TRBJ2-5; D is possibly TRBD2 (6 bases). Germline V gene sequence: CDR1 SGHRS, CDR2 YFSETQ. There are 13 residues in the CDR3. Deletions cut 6 bases from V and 2 bases from J, with 11 bases between.